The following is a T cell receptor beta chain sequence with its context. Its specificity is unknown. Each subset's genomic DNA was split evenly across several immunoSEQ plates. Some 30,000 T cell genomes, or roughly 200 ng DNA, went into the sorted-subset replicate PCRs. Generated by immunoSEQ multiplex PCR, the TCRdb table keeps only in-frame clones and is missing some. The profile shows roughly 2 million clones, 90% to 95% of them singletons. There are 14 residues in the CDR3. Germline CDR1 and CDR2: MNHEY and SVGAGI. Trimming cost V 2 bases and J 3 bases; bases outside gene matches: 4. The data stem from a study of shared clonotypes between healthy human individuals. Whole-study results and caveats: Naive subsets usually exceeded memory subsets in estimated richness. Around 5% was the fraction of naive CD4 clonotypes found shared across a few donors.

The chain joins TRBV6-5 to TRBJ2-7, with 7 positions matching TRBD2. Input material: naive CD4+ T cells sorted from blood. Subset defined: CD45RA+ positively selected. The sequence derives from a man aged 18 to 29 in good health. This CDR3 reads CASSYDGTNYEQYF. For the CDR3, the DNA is TGTGCCAGCAGTTACGACGGGACTAACTACGAGCAGTACTTC.